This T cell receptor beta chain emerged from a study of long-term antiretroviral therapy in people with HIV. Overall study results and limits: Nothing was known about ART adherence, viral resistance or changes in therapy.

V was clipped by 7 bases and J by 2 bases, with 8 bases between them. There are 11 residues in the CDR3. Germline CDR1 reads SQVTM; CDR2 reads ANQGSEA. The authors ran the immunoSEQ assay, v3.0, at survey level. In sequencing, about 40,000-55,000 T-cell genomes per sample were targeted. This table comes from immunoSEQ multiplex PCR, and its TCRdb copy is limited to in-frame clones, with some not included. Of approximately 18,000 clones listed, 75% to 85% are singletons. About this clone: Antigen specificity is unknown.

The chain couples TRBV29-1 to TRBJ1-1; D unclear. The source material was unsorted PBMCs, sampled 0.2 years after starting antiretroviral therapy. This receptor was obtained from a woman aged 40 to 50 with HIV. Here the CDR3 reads CSAEDNTEAFF. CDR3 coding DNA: TGCAGCGCCGAAGACAACACTGAAGCTTTCTTT.